This is a list of T cell receptor beta chains from one sample in a study of blood T cells in healthy people across ages. MiXCR, run by TCRdb on the 5' RACE reads, gives a single entry per CDR3 protein. Here the sample spans about 780,000 distinct CDR3 sequences, roughly 60% being singletons. The specimen was blood. These receptors came from a man aged 25 to 40 in good health. Each CDR3 is given with its conserved first and last residue. A D gene is named only where the DNA matches it firmly. Clone size is stated in some rows and not others, as once, few, many or a class when expanded.

J gene,V gene,D gene,clone size,CDR3 DNA,CDR3 protein
TRBJ2-3,TRBV7-3,TRBD1,once,TGTGCCAGCAGCTCCCAGTCTGGGACAGGGGTGCATACGCAGTATTTT,CASSSQSGTGVHTQYF
TRBJ2-5,TRBV3-1,NA,NA,TGTGCCAGCAGCCTGCGGATGGCCACCAGAGGAGAGACCCAGTACTTC,CASSLRMATRGETQYF
TRBJ1-2,TRBV7-9,NA,many,TGTGCCAGCAGCTTAGGAAGGGGACCTAACTATGGCTACACCTTC,CASSLGRGPNYGYTF
TRBJ2-7,TRBV30,NA,NA,TGTGCCTGGAGAGGGGCTTACGAGCAGTACTTC,CAWRGAYEQYF
TRBJ2-6,TRBV20-1,TRBD2,NA,TGCAGTGCTAGAAAAGCGGGGGGGAACCTCTACTCTGGGGCCAACGTCCTGACTTTC,CSARKAGGNLYSGANVLTF
TRBJ2-3,TRBV11-1,NA,NA,TGTGCCAGCAGCTTAAGACAGGTCCCAGATACGCAGTATTTT,CASSLRQVPDTQYF
TRBJ2-6,TRBV7-9,NA,few,TGTGCCAGCAGCTTCCTTAGCTCTGGGGCCAACGTCCTGACTTTC,CASSFLSSGANVLTF
TRBJ2-7,TRBV4-2,TRBD1,few,TGTGCCAGCAGCCAAGCTATCGGACAGGGCTACGAGCAGTACTTC,CASSQAIGQGYEQYF
TRBJ2-4,TRBV14,NA,NA,TGTGCCAGCAGCCAAGCCGTGGGCGTTCAGTACTTC,CASSQAVGVQYF
TRBJ2-7,TRBV7-9,NA,many,TGTGCCAGCAGCTTTGGGGCCAGCGGGCTCTACGAGCAGTACTTC,CASSFGASGLYEQYF
TRBJ2-1,TRBV28,TRBD2,NA,TGTGCCGGCAGTCCGGGGCGCGGGGGTCAGTTCTTC,CAGSPGRGGQFF
TRBJ2-6,TRBV7-8,NA,NA,TGTGCCAGCAGCTTAGACATGACAGCCCTATCTGGGGCCAACGTCCTGACTTTC,CASSLDMTALSGANVLTF
TRBJ1-5,TRBV29-1,TRBD1,NA,TGCAGCGTTGCCGGGACAGCAAATAGCAATCAGCCCCAGCATTTT,CSVAGTANSNQPQHF
TRBJ2-1,TRBV3-1,NA,few,TGTGCCAGCAGCCAAGCTCCTAGGGGCAATGAGCAGTTCTTC,CASSQAPRGNEQFF
TRBJ2-3,TRBV7-2,TRBD2,NA,TGTGCCAGCAGCTTAGCTCTAGCGGGCCGATCCACAGATACGCAGTATTTT,CASSLALAGRSTDTQYF
TRBJ2-1,TRBV4-3,NA,NA,TGCGCCAGCAGCCAAGAAGTAGCGGCATACAATGAGCAGTTCTTC,CASSQEVAAYNEQFF
TRBJ2-7,TRBV7-9,NA,NA,TGTGCCACCAAATTCGAGGACAGAAATTTCTACGAGCAGTACTTC,CATKFEDRNFYEQYF
TRBJ2-2,TRBV10-3,TRBD2,NA,TGTGCCACCCTGGCGCGGGGGGTTTCCGCCAACACCGGGGAGCTGTTTTTT,CATLARGVSANTGELFF
TRBJ2-7,TRBV7-2,TRBD2,NA,TGTGCCAGCAGCTTACCGGGACTAGTGGGTGAGCAGTACTTC,CASSLPGLVGEQYF
TRBJ2-7,TRBV5-6,NA,few,TGTGCCAGCAGCTTAGGATTTAGAGGGCACTCCTACGAGCAGTACTTC,CASSLGFRGHSYEQYF
TRBJ2-7,TRBV6-5,NA,NA,TGTGCCAGCAGTTATAGAAAGGGTTCCTACGAGCAGTACTTC,CASSYRKGSYEQYF
TRBJ2-3,TRBV20-1,TRBD1,NA,TGCAGTGCTAGGACCCTATCCGGGACAGGGGGCGGCACAGATACGCAGTATTTT,CSARTLSGTGGGTDTQYF